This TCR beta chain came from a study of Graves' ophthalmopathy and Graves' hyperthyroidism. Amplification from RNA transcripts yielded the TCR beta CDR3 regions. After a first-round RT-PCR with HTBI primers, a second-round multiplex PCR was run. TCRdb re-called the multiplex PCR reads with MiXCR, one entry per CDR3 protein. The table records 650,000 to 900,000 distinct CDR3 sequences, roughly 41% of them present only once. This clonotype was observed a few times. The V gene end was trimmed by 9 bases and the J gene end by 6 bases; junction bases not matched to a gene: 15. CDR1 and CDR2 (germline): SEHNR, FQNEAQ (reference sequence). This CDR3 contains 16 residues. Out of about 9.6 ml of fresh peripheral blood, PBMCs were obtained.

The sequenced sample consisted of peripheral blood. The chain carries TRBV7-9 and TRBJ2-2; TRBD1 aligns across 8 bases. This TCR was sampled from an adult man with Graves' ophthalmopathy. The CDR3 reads CASSIQTGVVSGELFF. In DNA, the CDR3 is TGTGCCAGTAGTATCCAGACAGGGGTGGTGTCCGGGGAGCTGTTTTTT. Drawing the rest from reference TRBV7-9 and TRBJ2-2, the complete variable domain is DTGVSQNPRHKITKRGQNVTFRCDPISEHNRLYWYRQTLGQGPEFLTYFQNEAQLEKSRLLSDRFSAERPKGSFSTLEIQRTEQGDSAMYLCASSIQTGVVSGELFFGEGSRLTVL.